The sample holds a few counts of the clone carrying this T cell receptor beta chain. The CDR3 is 13 residues long. Trimming removed 8 bases at V and 8 bases at J, with 16 bases between. Using its own MiXCR run on the 5' RACE reads, TCRdb lists one record per CDR3 protein. Among hundreds of thousands of distinct CDR3 sequences, approximately 15% were seen once, and the ten largest hold about an eighth. The data derive from a study of T cells after yellow fever vaccination. This receptor was taken from a young man who received the YFV17D yellow fever vaccine. This chain joins TRBV12-3 or TRBV12-4 and TRBJ2-1; D not resolved. Sequencing was performed on PBMCs, taken on the day of the yellow fever booster vaccination. CDR3 amino acids: CASGVPPLDEQFF. In DNA, the CDR3 is TGTGCCAGCGGGGTACCGCCGTTGGATGAGCAGTTCTTC.